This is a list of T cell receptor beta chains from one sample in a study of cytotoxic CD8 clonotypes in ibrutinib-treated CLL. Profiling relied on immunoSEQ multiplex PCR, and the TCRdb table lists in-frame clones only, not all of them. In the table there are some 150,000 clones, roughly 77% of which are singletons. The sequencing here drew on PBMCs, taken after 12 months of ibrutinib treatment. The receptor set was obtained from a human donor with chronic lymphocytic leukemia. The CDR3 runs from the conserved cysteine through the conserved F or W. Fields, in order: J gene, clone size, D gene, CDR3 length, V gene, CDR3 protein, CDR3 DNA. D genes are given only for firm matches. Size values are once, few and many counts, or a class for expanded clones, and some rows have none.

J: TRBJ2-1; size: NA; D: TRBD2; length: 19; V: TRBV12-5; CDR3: CASGLAIMSGRPPGNEQFF; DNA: TGTGCTAGTGGTTTGGCCATCATGAGCGGGAGGCCTCCTGGTAATGAGCAGTTCTTC
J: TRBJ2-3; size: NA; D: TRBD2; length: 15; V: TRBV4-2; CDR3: CASSQGTSEMDTQYF; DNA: TGTGCCAGCAGCCAAGGGACTAGCGAGATGGATACGCAGTATTTT
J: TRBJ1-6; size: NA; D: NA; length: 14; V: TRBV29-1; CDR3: CSVGTRGDNSPLHF; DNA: TGCAGCGTAGGGACGCGTGGGGATAATTCACCCCTCCACTTT
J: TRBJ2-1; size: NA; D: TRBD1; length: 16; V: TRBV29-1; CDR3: CSVEGETGSSYNEQFF; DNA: TGCAGCGTTGAAGGCGAGACAGGGAGCTCCTACAATGAGCAGTTCTTC
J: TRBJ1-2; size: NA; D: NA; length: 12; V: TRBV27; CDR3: CASRILGGGYTF; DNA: TGTGCCAGCAGGATCCTGGGGGGCGGCTACACCTTC
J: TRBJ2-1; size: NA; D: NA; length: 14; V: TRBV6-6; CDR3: CASTGQQGFGEQFF; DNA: TGTGCCAGCACCGGGCAGCAGGGGTTTGGTGAGCAGTTCTTC
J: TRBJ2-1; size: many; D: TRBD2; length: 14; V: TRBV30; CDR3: CAWSAGGSYNEQFF; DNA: TGTGCCTGGTCAGCGGGAGGTTCCTACAATGAGCAGTTCTTC
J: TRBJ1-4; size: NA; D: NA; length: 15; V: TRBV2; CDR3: CASRGPTTTNEKLFF; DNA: TGTGCCAGCAGGGGCCCAACAACAACTAATGAAAAACTGTTTTTT
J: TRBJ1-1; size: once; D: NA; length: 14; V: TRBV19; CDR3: CASSQPGGRTEAFF; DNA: TGTGCCAGTAGCCAGCCCGGGGGCAGGACTGAAGCTTTCTTT
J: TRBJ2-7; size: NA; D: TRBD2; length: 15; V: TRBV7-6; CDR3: CASSQTSGGSYEQYF; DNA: TGTGCCAGCAGCCAGACTAGCGGGGGATCCTACGAGCAGTACTTC
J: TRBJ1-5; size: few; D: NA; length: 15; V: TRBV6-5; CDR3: CASRPNRVSNQPQHF; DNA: TGTGCCAGCAGACCAAACAGGGTTAGCAATCAGCCCCAGCATTTT
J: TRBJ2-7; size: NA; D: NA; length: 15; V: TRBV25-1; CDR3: CASRRPPGPTYEQYF; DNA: TGTGCCAGCAGACGACCTCCGGGACCCACCTACGAGCAGTACTTC
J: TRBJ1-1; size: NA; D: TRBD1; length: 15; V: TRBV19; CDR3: CASTSQGATNTEAFF; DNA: TGTGCCAGTACCTCACAGGGGGCAACGAACACTGAAGCTTTCTTT
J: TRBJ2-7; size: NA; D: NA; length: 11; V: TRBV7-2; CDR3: CASSFSYEQYF; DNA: TGTGCCAGCAGCTTCTCCTACGAGCAGTACTTC
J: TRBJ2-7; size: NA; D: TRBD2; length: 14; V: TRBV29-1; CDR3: CSARTSGGLYEQYF; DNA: TGCAGCGCTAGGACTAGCGGGGGACTCTACGAGCAGTACTTC
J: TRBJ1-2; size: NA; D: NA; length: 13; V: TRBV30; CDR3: CAWTGTSGGGYTF; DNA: TGTGCCTGGACAGGGACCTCGGGGGGTGGCTACACCTTC
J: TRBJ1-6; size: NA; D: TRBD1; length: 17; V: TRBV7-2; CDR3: CASSLGHRDRGFSPLHF; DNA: TGTGCCAGCAGCTTAGGGCATAGAGACAGGGGCTTTTCACCCCTCCACTTT
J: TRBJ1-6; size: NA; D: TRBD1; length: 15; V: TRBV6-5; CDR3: CASSKLGGGNSPLHF; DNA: TGTGCCAGCAGTAAATTAGGGGGCGGGAATTCACCCCTCCACTTT
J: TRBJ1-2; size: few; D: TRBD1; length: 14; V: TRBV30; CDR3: CAWSAQGAFYGYTF; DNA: TGTGCCTGGAGCGCGCAGGGGGCTTTCTATGGCTACACCTTC
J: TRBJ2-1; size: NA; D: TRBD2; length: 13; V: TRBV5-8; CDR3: CASSLAGTTEQFF; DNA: TGTGCCAGCAGCTTGGCCGGGACTACCGAGCAGTTCTTC
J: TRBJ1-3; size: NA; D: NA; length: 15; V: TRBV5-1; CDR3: CASSSQGQEGNTIYF; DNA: TGCGCCAGCAGCTCACAGGGACAAGAGGGAAACACCATATATTTT
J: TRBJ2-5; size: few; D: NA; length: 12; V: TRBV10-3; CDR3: CAISDSRATQYF; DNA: TGTGCCATCAGTGATTCCAGGGCGACCCAGTACTTC
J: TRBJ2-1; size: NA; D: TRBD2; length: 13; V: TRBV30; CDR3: CAWSKPVAGDRFF; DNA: TGTGCCTGGAGTAAACCCGTAGCGGGGGATCGGTTCTTC
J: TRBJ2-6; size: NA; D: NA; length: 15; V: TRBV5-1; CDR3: CASSLRSSGANVLTF; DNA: TGCGCCAGCAGCTTGCGGAGCTCTGGGGCCAACGTCCTGACTTTC
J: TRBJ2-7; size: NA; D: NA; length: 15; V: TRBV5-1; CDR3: CASSLTRGMTEEQYF; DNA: TGCGCCAGCAGCTTAACCCGAGGTATGACAGAGGAGCAGTACTTC
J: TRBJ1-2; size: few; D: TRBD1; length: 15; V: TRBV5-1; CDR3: CASSLGQTANYGYTF; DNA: TGCGCCAGCAGCCTGGGACAGACAGCTAACTATGGCTACACCTTC
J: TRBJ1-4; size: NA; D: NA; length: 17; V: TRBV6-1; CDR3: CASSEWLGGATNEKLFF; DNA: TGTGCCAGCAGTGAATGGCTTGGAGGGGCAACTAATGAAAAACTGTTTTTT
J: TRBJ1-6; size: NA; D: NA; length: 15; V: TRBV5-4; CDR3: CASSPQGSYNSPLHF; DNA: TGTGCCAGCAGCCCTCAGGGCTCCTATAATTCACCCCTCCACTTT
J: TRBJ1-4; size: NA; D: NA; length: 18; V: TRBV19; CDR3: CASTTKGSGQTINEKLFF; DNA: TGTGCCAGTACCACCAAGGGATCGGGGCAGACAATTAATGAAAAACTGTTTTTT
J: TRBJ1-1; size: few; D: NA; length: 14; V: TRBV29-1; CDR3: CSVPGGGFGTEAFF; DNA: TGCAGCGTCCCGGGAGGGGGATTTGGGACTGAAGCTTTCTTT
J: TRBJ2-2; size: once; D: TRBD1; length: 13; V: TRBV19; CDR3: CASVHRGTGELFF; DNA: TGTGCCAGCGTCCACAGGGGTACCGGGGAGCTGTTTTTT
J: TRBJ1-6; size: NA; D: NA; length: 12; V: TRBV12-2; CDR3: CASRGRPEALHF; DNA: TGTGCAAGTCGGGGACGGCCTGAAGCCCTCCACTTT
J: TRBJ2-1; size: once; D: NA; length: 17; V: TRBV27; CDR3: CASSLFAGTSSYNEQFF; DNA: TGTGCCAGCAGTTTATTTGCAGGGACCTCATCCTACAATGAGCAGTTCTTC
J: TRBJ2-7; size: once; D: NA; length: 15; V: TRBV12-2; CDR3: CASLDGGVGTYEQYF; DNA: TGTGCAAGTCTTGATGGGGGGGTCGGAACCTACGAGCAGTACTTC
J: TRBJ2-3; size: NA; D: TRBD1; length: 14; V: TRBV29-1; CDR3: CSVERQGAGDTQYF; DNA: TGCAGCGTTGAGCGACAGGGGGCGGGAGATACGCAGTATTTT
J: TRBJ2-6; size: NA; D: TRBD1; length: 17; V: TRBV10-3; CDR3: CAISGQGKTSGANVLTF; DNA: TGTGCCATCAGCGGACAGGGGAAGACGTCTGGGGCCAACGTCCTGACTTTC
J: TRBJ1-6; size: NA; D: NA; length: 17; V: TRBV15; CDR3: CATSRDLVTGSASPLHF; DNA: TGTGCCACCAGCAGAGATCTAGTAACAGGGTCGGCCTCACCCCTCCACTTT
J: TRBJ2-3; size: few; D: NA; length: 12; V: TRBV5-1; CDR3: CASSLGVDTQYF; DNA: TGCGCCAGCAGCTTGGGGGTGGATACGCAGTATTTT
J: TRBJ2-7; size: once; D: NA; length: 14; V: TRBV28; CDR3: CASSFVQGRSEQYF; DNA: TGTGCCAGCAGTTTCGTGCAGGGACGGTCCGAGCAGTACTTC
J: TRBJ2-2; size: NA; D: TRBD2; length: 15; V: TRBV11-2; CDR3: CASSLQGLAYGELFF; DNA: TGTGCCAGCAGCTTACAGGGACTAGCATACGGGGAGCTGTTTTTT
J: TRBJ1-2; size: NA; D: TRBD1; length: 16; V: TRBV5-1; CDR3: CASSQGNLDRVAGYTF; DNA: TGCGCCAGCAGCCAAGGAAACCTAGACAGGGTGGCTGGCTACACCTTC
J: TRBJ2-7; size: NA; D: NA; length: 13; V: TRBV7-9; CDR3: CASRRTVPYEQYF; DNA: TGTGCCAGCAGACGGACGGTTCCCTACGAGCAGTACTTC
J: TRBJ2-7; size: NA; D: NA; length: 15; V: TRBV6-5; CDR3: CASSWKRQADYEQYF; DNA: TGTGCCAGCAGTTGGAAACGACAGGCCGACTACGAGCAGTACTTC
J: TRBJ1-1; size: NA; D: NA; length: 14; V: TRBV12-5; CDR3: CASGLGGLITEAFF; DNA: TGTGCTAGTGGTTTGGGGGGGTTGATTACTGAAGCTTTCTTT
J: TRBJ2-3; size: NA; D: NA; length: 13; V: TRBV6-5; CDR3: CASSRPFGDTQYF; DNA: TGTGCCAGCTCGCGACCATTTGGGGATACGCAGTATTTT
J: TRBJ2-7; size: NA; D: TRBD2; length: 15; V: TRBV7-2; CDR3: CASSLTPLAGHEQYF; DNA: TGTGCCAGCAGCTTGACCCCCCTAGCGGGACACGAGCAGTACTTC
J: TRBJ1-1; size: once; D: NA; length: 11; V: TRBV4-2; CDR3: CASSQGPEAFF; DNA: TGTGCCAGCAGCCAAGGGCCTGAAGCTTTCTTT
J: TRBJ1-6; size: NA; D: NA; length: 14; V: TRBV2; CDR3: CASSDRQVNSPLHF; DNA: TGTGCCAGCAGTGATAGGCAGGTTAATTCACCCCTCCACTTT
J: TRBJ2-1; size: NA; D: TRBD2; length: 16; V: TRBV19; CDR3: CASSMRSGGSGLEQFF; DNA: TGTGCCAGTAGTATGCGGAGCGGGGGAAGCGGTCTTGAGCAGTTCTTC
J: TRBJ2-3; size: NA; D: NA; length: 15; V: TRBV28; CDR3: CASSLSWGAPDTQYF; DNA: TGTGCCAGCAGTTTATCTTGGGGGGCCCCAGATACGCAGTATTTT
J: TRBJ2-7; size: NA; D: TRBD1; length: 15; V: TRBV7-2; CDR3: CASSIQGFNLGEQYF; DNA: TGTGCCAGCAGCATACAGGGGTTCAACTTAGGGGAGCAGTACTTC
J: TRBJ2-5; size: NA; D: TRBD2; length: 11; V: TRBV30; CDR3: CATGLVGTQYF; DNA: TGTGCCACGGGACTAGTGGGGACCCAGTACTTC
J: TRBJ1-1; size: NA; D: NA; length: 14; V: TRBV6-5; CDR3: CASSIQAGYTEAFF; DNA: TGTGCCAGCAGTATACAGGCCGGGTACACTGAAGCTTTCTTT
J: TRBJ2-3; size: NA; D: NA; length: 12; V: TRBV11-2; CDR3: CASSTGPGPQYF; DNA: TGTGCCAGCAGCACGGGCCCGGGCCCGCAGTATTTT
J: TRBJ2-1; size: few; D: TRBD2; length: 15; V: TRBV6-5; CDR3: CASSPKRGGYNEQFF; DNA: TGTGCCAGCAGCCCTAAGCGGGGGGGCTACAATGAGCAGTTCTTC
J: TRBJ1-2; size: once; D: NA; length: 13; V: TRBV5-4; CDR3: CASSPIGTYGYTF; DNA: TGTGCCAGCAGCCCCATCGGGACCTATGGCTACACCTTC
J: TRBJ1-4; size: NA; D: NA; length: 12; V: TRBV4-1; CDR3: CASSQVGEKLFF; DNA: TGCGCCAGCAGCCAAGTAGGGGAAAAACTGTTTTTT
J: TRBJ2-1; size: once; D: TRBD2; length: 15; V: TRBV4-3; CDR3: CASSRNGGGWDEQFF; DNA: TGCGCCAGCAGCCGTAACGGGGGGGGTTGGGATGAGCAGTTCTTC
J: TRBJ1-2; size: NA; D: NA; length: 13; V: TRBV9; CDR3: CASSPGTPGGYTF; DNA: TGTGCCAGCAGCCCTGGGACTCCGGGTGGCTACACCTTC
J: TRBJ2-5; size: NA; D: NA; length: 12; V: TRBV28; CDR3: CASRTVSKTQYF; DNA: TGTGCCAGTAGGACAGTTTCGAAGACCCAGTACTTC